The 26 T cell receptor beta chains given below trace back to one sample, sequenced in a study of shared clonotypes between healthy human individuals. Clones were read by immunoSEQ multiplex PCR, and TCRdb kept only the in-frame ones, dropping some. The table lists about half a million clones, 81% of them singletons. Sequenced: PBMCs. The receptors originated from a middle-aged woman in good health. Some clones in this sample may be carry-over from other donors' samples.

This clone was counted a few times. CDR3 sequence reads: CASSLYSGRSDEQFF. The CDR3 DNA reads TGTGCCAGCAGCTTGTACAGCGGGAGGTCCGATGAGCAGTTCTTC. The chain has TRBV11-2 and TRBJ2-1; 9 bases are shared with TRBD2. The CDR3 is made up of 15 amino acids. Germline V gene lookup returns CDR1 SGHAT and CDR2 FQNNGV. The V gene end was trimmed by 3 bases and the J gene end by 8 bases; junction bases not matched to a gene: 8.

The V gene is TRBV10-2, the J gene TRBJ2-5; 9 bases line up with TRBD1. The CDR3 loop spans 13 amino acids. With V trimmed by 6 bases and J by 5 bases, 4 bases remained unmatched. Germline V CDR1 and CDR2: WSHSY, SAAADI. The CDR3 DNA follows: TGCGCCAGCAGAGGGACAGGGACGGAGACCCAGTACTTC. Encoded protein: CASRGTGTETQYF.

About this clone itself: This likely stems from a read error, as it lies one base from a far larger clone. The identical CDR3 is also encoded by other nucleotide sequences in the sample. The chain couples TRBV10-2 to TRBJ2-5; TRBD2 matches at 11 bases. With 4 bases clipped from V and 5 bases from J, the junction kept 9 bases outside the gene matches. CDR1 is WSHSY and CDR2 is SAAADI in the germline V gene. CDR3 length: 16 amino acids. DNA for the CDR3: TGCGCCAGCAGTGCCCTACTAGCGGGAGAAGGGGAGACCCAGTACTTC. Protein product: CASSALLAGEGETQYF.

DNA for the CDR3: TGCGCCAGCAGCCAAGAATTAGGGGGGAGGTTTTATGAGCAGTTCTTC. Protein: CASSQELGGRFYEQFF. This chain uses TRBV4-1 with TRBJ2-1; perhaps D is TRBD1 or TRBD2 (6 bases each). V shed 0 bases and J shed 8 bases, with 17 bases lying between them. The CDR3 is 16 residues long. Per the germline V gene, CDR1 is MGHRA and CDR2 is YSYEKL.

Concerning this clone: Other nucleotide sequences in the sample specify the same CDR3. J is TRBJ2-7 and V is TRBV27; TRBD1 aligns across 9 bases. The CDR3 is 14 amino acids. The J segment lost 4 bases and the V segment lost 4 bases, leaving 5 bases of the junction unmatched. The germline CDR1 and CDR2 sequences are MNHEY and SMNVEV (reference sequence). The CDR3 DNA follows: TGTGCCAGCAGTTCCGGGACAGGGCGGTACGAGCAGTACTTC. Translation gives CASSSGTGRYEQYF.

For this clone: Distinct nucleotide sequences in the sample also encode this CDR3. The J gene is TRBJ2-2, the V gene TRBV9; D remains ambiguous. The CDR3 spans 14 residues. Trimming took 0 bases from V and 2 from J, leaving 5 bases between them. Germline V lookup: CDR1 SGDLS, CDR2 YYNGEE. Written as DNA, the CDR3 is TGTGCCAGCAGCGTAGGGGCTAACACCGGGGAGCTGTTTTTT. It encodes CASSVGANTGELFF.

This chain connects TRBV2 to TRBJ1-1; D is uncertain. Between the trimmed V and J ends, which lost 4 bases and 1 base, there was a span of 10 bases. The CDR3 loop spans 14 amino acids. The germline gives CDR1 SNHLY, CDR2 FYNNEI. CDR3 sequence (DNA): TGTGCCAGCAGTGGGACCTTCGGGAACACTGAAGCTTTCTTT. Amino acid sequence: CASSGTFGNTEAFF.

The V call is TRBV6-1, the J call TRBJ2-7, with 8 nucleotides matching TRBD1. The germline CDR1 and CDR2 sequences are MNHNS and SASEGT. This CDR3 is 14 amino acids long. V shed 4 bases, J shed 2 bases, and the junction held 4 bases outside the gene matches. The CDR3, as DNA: TGTGCCAGCAGTGGCGACAGGGGAGCCTACGAGCAGTACTTC. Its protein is CASSGDRGAYEQYF.

The chain's CDR3 is CASSSRGGFFETQYF. The CDR3 DNA reads TGTGCCAGCAGCTCAAGGGGGGGGTTCTTTGAGACCCAGTACTTC. This chain uses TRBV5-4 with TRBJ2-5; D is possibly TRBD2 (7 bases). Trimming removed 3 bases at V and 5 bases at J, with 17 bases between. The germline CDR1 and CDR2 sequences are SGHNT and YYREEE (reference sequence). The CDR3 has 15 residues.

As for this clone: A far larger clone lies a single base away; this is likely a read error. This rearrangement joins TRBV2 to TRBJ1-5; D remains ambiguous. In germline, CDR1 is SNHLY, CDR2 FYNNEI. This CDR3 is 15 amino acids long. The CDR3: CASSGLLVSNHPQHF. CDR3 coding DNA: TGTGCCAGCAGTGGCCTGTTAGTAAGCAATCATCCCCAGCATTTT.

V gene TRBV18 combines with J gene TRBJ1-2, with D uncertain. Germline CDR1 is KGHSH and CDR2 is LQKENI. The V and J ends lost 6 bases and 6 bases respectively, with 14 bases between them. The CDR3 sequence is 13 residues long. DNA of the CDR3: TGTGCCAGCTCCTCCACACCGAATCATGGCTACACCTTC. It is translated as CASSSTPNHGYTF.

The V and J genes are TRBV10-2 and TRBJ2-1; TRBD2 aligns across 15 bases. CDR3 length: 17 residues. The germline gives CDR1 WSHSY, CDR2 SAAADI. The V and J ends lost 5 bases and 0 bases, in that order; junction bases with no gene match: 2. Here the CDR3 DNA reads TGCGCCAGCAGTCCGGGACTAGCGGGAGGCTCCTACAATGAGCAGTTCTTC. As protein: CASSPGLAGGSYNEQFF.

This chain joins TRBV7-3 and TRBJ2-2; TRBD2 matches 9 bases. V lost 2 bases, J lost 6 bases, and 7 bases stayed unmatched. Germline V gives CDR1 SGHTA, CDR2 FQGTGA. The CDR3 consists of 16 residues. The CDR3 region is CASSLEGGRAPGELFF. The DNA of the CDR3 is TGTGCCAGCAGCTTAGAGGGCGGGAGGGCTCCCGGGGAGCTGTTTTTT.

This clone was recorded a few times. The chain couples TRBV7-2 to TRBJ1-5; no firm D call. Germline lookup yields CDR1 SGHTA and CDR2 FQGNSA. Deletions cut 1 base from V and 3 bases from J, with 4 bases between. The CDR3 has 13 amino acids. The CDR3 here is CASSLGHNQPQHF. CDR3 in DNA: TGTGCCAGCAGCTTAGGACACAATCAGCCCCAGCATTTT.

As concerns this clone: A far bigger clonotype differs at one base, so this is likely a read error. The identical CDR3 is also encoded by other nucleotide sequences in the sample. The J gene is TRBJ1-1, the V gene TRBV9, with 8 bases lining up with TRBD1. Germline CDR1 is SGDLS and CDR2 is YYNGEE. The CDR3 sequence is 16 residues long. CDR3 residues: CASSPGGNRGVAEAFF. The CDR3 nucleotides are TGCGCCAGCTCCCCAGGGGGCAACCGGGGAGTAGCTGAAGCTTTCTTT.

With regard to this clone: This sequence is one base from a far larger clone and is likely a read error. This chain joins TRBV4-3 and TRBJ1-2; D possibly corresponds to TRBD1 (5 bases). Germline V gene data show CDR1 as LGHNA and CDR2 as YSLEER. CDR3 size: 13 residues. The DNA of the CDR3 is TGCGCCAGCAGCCCCGCGACAGCCTATGGCCACACCTTC. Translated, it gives CASSPATAYGHTF.

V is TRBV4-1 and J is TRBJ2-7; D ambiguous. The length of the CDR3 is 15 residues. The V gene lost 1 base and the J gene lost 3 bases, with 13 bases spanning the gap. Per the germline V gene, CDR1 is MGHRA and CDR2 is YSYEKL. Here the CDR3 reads CASSQVVSDGYEQYF. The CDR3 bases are TGCGCCAGCAGCCAAGTTGTGTCGGACGGCTACGAGCAGTACTTC.

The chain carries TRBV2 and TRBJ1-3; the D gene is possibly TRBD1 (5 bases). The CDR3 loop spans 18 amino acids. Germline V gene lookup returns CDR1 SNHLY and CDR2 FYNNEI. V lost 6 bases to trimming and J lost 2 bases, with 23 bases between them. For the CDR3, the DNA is TGTGCCAGCAGCCACATTACAGACAGCCAAATCACTGGAAACACCATATATTTT. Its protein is CASSHITDSQITGNTIYF. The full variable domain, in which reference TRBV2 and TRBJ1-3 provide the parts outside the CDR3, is EPEVTQTPSHQVTQMGQEVILRCVPISNHLYFYWYRQILGQKVEFLVSFYNNEISEKSEIFDDQFSVERPDGSNFTLKIRSTKLEDSAMYFCASSHITDSQITGNTIYFGEGSWLTVV.

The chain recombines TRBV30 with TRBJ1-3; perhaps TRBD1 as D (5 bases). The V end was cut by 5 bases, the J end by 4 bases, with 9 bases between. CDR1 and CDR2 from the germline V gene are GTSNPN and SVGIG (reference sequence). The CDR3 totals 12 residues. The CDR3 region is CAWGHYGNTIYF. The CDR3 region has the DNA TGTGCCTGGGGACACTACGGAAACACCATATATTTT.

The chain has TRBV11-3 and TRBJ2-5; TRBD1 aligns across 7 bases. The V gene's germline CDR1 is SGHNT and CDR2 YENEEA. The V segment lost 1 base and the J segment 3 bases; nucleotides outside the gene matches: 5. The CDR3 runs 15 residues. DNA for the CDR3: TGTGCCAGCAGCTTAGGCACGGGACAGAAAGAGACCCAGTACTTC. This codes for CASSLGTGQKETQYF.

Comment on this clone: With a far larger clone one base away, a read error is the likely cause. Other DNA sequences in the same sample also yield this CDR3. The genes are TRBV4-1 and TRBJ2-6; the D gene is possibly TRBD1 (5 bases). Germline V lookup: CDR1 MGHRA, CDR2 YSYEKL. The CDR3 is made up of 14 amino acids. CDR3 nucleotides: TGCGCCAGCAGCCAAGATTCTGGGGCCAACGTCCTGACCTTC. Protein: CASSQDSGANVLTF.

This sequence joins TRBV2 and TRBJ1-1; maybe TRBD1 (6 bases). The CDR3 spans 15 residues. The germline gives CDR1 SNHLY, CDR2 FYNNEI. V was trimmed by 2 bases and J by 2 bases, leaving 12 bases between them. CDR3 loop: CASSEIGQPNTEAFF. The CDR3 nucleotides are TGTGCCAGCAGTGAAATCGGACAGCCAAACACTGAAGCTTTCTTT.

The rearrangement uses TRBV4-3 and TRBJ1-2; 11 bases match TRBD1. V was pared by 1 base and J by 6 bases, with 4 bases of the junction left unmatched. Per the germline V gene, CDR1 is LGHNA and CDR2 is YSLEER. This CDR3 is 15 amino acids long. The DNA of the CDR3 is TGCGCCAGCAGCCAAGCCCTGGGACAGGGGGATGGCTACACCTTC. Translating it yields CASSQALGQGDGYTF.

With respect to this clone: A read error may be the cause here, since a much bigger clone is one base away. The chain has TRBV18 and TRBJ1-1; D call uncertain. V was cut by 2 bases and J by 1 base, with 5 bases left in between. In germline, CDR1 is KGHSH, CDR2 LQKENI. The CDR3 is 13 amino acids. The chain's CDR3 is CASSPRENTEAFF. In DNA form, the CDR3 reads TGTGCCAGCTCACCAAGGGAGAACACTGAAGCTTTCTTT.

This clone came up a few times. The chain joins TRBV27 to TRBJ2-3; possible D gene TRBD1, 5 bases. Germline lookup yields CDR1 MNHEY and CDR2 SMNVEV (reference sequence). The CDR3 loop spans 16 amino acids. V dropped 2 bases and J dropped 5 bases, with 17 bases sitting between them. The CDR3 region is CASSLGAMGFRDTQYF. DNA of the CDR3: TGTGCCAGCAGTTTAGGGGCGATGGGGTTCAGAGATACGCAGTATTTT.

In DNA, the CDR3 is TGTGCCAGCAGTTTATCCCGTAGGGGCAATCAGCCCCAGCATTTT. Translated: CASSLSRRGNQPQHF. This chain uses TRBV28 with TRBJ1-5; D remains unclear. The germline V and J ends were trimmed by 1 base and 2 bases, with 9 bases remaining between them. CDR1 and CDR2 from the germline V gene are MDHEN and SYDVKM. This CDR3 has 15 amino acids.